Listed here are 20 T cell receptor beta chains from one sample, sequenced in a study of cytomegalovirus exposure and HLA in healthy donors. Primers: 60 Vbeta forward and 13 Jbeta reverse. This table comes from immunoSEQ multiplex PCR, and its TCRdb copy is limited to in-frame clones, with some not included. The sample includes roughly 150,000 clones, around 65% of them seen just once. The sequenced material came from PBMCs. Receptor source: a woman in her thirties in good health and CMV-seropositive.

This rearrangement joins TRBV9 to TRBJ2-1, with 8 nucleotides matching TRBD2. The CDR3 is 15 residues long. V lost 2 bases, J lost 6 bases, and 7 bases stayed unmatched. CDR1 and CDR2 (germline): SGDLS, YYNGEE. This CDR3 is CASSVSGGLSNEQFF. The CDR3 DNA sequence: TGTGCCAGCAGCGTTTCGGGGGGGCTCTCCAATGAGCAGTTCTTC.

The chain uses TRBV5-1 and TRBJ2-3, with 8 positions matching TRBD1. Germline assignment: CDR1 SGHRS and CDR2 YFSETQ. V shed 2 bases and J 2 bases; nucleotides not matched to a gene: 4. The CDR3 covers 15 residues. For the CDR3, the DNA is TGCGCCAGCAGCTTCGGACAGGGCAACACAGATACGCAGTATTTT. This codes for CASSFGQGNTDTQYF.

This clone turned up a few times. This chain joins TRBV10-1 and TRBJ1-1; D call uncertain. CDR3 length: 12 residues. The V end was cut by 6 bases, the J end by 1 base, with 6 bases between. Germline V gives CDR1 WNHNN, CDR2 SYGVQD (reference sequence). The CDR3 sequence: CASSSGNTEAFF. The CDR3, as DNA: TGCGCCAGCAGCTCGGGGAACACTGAAGCTTTCTTT.

The chain recombines TRBV7-9 with TRBJ1-1; TRBD1 matches 7 bases. This CDR3 has 16 residues. CDR1 SEHNR and CDR2 FQNEAQ come from the germline V gene (reference sequence). Trimming took 4 bases from V and 5 from J; bases not matched to a gene: 13. The CDR3 reads CASSWGRDRGGTEAFF. The DNA of the CDR3 is TGTGCCAGCAGCTGGGGTCGGGACAGAGGCGGGACTGAAGCTTTCTTT. The variable domain in full, completed from reference TRBV7-9 and TRBJ1-1, reads DTGVSQNPRHKITKRGQNVTFRCDPISEHNRLYWYRQTLGQGPEFLTYFQNEAQLEKSRLLSDRFSAERPKGSFSTLEIQRTEQGDSAMYLCASSWGRDRGGTEAFFGQGTRLTVV.

The chain has TRBV27 and TRBJ1-4, with D possibly being TRBD1 (6 bases). Trimming removed 3 bases from V and 10 bases from J, with 15 bases in between. The CDR3 is 14 residues long. CDR1 is MNHEY and CDR2 is SMNVEV in the germline V gene (reference sequence). The CDR3: CASSFRGGIGKLFF. CDR3 coding DNA: TGTGCCAGCAGTTTCCGCGGGGGCATCGGAAAACTGTTTTTT.

The chain combines TRBV5-1 with TRBJ1-5; the D gene is possibly TRBD1 (5 bases). Germline V lookup: CDR1 SGHRS, CDR2 YFSETQ. This CDR3 region has 19 residues. Trimming removed 0 bases at V and 0 bases at J, with 19 bases between. CDR3 nucleotide sequence: TGCGCCAGCAGCTTGGCCCCTGGGGCAGACCCGAATAGCAATCAGCCCCAGCATTTT. It codes for CASSLAPGADPNSNQPQHF.

V usage is TRBV19 and J usage is TRBJ2-7; 7 bases fit TRBD1. Germline-derived CDR1 and CDR2 are LNHDA and SQIVND (reference sequence). The CDR3 spans 14 residues. V was pared by 5 bases and J by 7 bases, with 11 bases of the junction left unmatched. CDR3 sequence (DNA): TGTGCCAGTAGTCCGGGGACCGGGACAGAAGAGCAGTACTTC. Encoded protein: CASSPGTGTEEQYF.

J is TRBJ2-2 and V is TRBV7-9, with a tentative D call TRBD2 (5 bases). In germline, CDR1 is SEHNR, CDR2 FQNEAQ (reference sequence). Trimming left V 1 base short and J 10 bases short, with 13 bases between. This CDR3 comprises 14 residues. The CDR3 region has the DNA TGTGCCAGCAGCTTAGAGTTCCTAGCCGCGGAGCTGTTTTTT. Translated, it gives CASSLEFLAAELFF. Based on the CDR3 plus reference TRBV7-9 and TRBJ2-2, the full variable domain is DTGVSQNPRHKITKRGQNVTFRCDPISEHNRLYWYRQTLGQGPEFLTYFQNEAQLEKSRLLSDRFSAERPKGSFSTLEIQRTEQGDSAMYLCASSLEFLAAELFFGEGSRLTVL.

V gene TRBV15 combines with J gene TRBJ2-7; 9 bases fit TRBD1. The length of the CDR3 is 12 residues. Trimming took 9 bases from V and 1 from J; bases not matched to a gene: 1. CDR1 is LNHNV and CDR2 is YYDKDF in the germline V gene (reference sequence). The CDR3 is CATGQGSYEQYF. CDR3 nucleotide sequence: TGTGCCACGGGACAGGGATCCTACGAGCAGTACTTC.

The J gene is TRBJ2-5, the V gene TRBV5-1, with TRBD2 matching over 8 bases. Unmatched junction bases numbered 7, after V lost 4 bases and J lost 2 bases. The CDR3 is 15 amino acids. Germline CDR1 is SGHRS and CDR2 is YFSETQ. The CDR3 protein is CASSGGGTSQETQYF. CDR3 nucleotides: TGCGCCAGCAGCGGGGGGGGGACTAGTCAAGAGACCCAGTACTTC. Full variable domain (remainder filled in from reference TRBV5-1 and TRBJ2-5): KAGVTQTPRYLIKTRGQQVTLSCSPISGHRSVSWYQQTPGQGLQFLFEYFSETQRNKGNFPGRFSGRQFSNSRSEMNVSTLELGDSALYLCASSGGGTSQETQYFGPGTRLLVL.

This clone turned up a few times. J is TRBJ1-5 and V is TRBV6-6; the D gene is possibly TRBD1 (5 bases). CDR3 length equals 15 residues. The V and J ends lost 0 bases and 2 bases respectively, with 8 bases between them. Germline values: CDR1 MNHNY, CDR2 SVGAGI (reference sequence). CDR3 sequence: CASSYSLQGNQPQHF. In nucleotides, the CDR3 is TGTGCCAGCAGTTACTCATTACAGGGCAATCAGCCCCAGCATTTT.

This rearrangement joins TRBV6-5 to TRBJ2-7; TRBD2 might be the D (5 bases). V was clipped by 8 bases and J by 3 bases, with 17 bases between them. CDR1 is MNHEY, CDR2 SVGAGI, per germline. There are 14 residues in the CDR3. The CDR3 DNA reads TGTGCCAGCCGGCAGGAACTAGGAGGCTACGAGCAGTACTTC. Translating gives CASRQELGGYEQYF.

This chain links TRBV2 with TRBJ2-1; TRBD2 aligns across 9 bases. V gave up 4 bases and J gave up 2 bases; unmatched junction bases: 6. CDR3 length equals 16 residues. Germline CDR1 SNHLY, CDR2 FYNNEI. CDR3 amino acids: CASSGSSGTTYNEQFF. The DNA of the CDR3 is TGTGCCAGCAGTGGGTCTAGCGGGACAACCTACAATGAGCAGTTCTTC.

A note on this clone: The sample carries other DNA sequences with the same CDR3. The CDR3 loop is CASSHRLDSYNEQFF. The CDR3 nucleotides read TGTGCCAGCAGCCACCGACTAGACTCCTACAATGAGCAGTTCTTC. This chain uses TRBV5-6 with TRBJ2-1; D might be TRBD2 (6 bases). The CDR3 has 15 residues. V shed 4 bases and J shed 0 bases, with 11 bases lying between them. Germline CDR1 SGHDT, CDR2 YYEEEE. Looking up the rest from reference TRBV5-6 and TRBJ2-1 gives the full variable domain: DAGVTQSPTHLIKTRGQQVTLRCSPKSGHDTVSWYQQALGQGPQFIFQYYEEEERQRGNFPDRFSGHQFPNYSSELNVNALLLGDSALYLCASSHRLDSYNEQFFGPGTRLTVL.

CDR3 DNA: TGTGCCAGCAGCTCACCCTCCGATCGGGGACTACCCGCCTACAATGAGCAGTTCTTC. As protein: CASSSPSDRGLPAYNEQFF. This sequence joins TRBV11-2 and TRBJ2-1, with 7 positions matching TRBD2. The CDR3 consists of 19 residues. CDR1 is SGHAT and CDR2 is FQNNGV in the germline V gene. J lost 2 bases, V lost 4 bases, and 17 bases had no gene match.

In nucleotides, the CDR3 is TGTGCCTCAAGCCGGACAGGATATCAGCCCCAGCATTTT. It specifies CASSRTGYQPQHF. This chain links TRBV30 with TRBJ1-5; 7 bases agree with TRBD1. Germline V gene sequence: CDR1 GTSNPN, CDR2 SVGIG (reference sequence). This CDR3 contains 13 residues. V was clipped by 7 bases and J by 5 bases; unmatched bases: 8.

This clone came up a few times. The chain combines TRBV27 with TRBJ1-1, with 8 bases fitting TRBD1. The germline gives CDR1 MNHEY, CDR2 SMNVEV (reference sequence). The J segment lost 5 bases and the V segment lost 3 bases, leaving 2 bases of the junction unmatched. The CDR3 loop spans 13 amino acids. The DNA for the CDR3 is TGTGCCAGCAGTTTTCAGGGGGCGACTGAAGCTTTCTTT. It is translated as CASSFQGATEAFF.

The gene calls are TRBV5-1 and TRBJ2-1; TRBD2 matches at 13 bases. The J segment lost 8 bases and the V segment lost 0 bases, leaving 8 bases of the junction unmatched. The CDR3 runs to 17 residues. Germline V CDR1 and CDR2: SGHRS, YFSETQ. The CDR3 nucleotides read TGCGCCAGCAGCTTGGTTGGTTGGACTAGCGGGAGTTATGAGCAGTTCTTC. It is translated as CASSLVGWTSGSYEQFF.

This clone was observed a handful of times. V usage is TRBV19 and J usage is TRBJ2-6, with D possibly TRBD1 on 5 matching bases. Per the germline V gene, CDR1 is LNHDA and CDR2 is SQIVND (reference sequence). This CDR3 has 12 residues. CDR3 nucleotide sequence: TGTGTTACAGGCTCTGGGGCCAACGTCCTGACTTTC. Its protein is CVTGSGANVLTF.

The chain employs TRBV4-1 and TRBJ2-7; TRBD1 matches 8 bases. V trimming: 4 bases; J trimming: 6 bases; junction bases outside the gene matches: 5. Germline V lookup: CDR1 MGHRA, CDR2 YSYEKL. The CDR3 runs to 13 residues. The CDR3 sequence is CASSRTGRGEQYF. DNA of the CDR3: TGCGCCAGCAGCCGGACAGGGCGGGGCGAGCAGTACTTC.